This section outlines one T cell receptor beta chain sequence together with its context. J was trimmed by 2 bases and V by 5 bases; bases with no gene match: 8. Per germline, CDR1 MNHEY and CDR2 SMNVEV (reference sequence). The CDR3 is 16 amino acids. These data come from a study of blood T cell repertoires in COVID-19. Overall study context: The United States, Italy and Spain supplied acute and convalescent COVID-19 samples. Sources were T cells, B-cell-depleted T cells, or PBMCs; the material itself was cDNA or gDNA.

Authors' data handling: Quantification of nucleated cells was approximated via reference gene primer amplification. Method: immunoSEQ multiplex PCR; TCRdb's copy keeps in-frame clones and lacks some. V, J and clone size were drawn from that table, and D and trimming were deduced from the DNA. The table shows around 200,000 clones, with about four fifths occurring only once. The sequence was obtained from a man aged 50 to 60 with active or convalescent COVID-19. The rearrangement uses TRBV27 and TRBJ2-5; 10 bases are a match to TRBD2. The sample was peripheral blood. CDR3 DNA: TGTGCCAGCAGTCCACGACTAGCGGGCTTACAAGAGACCCAGTACTTC. Its protein product is CASSPRLAGLQETQYF.